This entry concerns a single TCR beta chain. The J segment lost 2 bases and the V segment lost 3 bases, leaving 3 bases of the junction unmatched. The germline V gene has CDR1 SNHLY and CDR2 FYNNEI. This CDR3 is built from 14 residues. This record comes from a study of blood T cells in healthy people across ages. Then a second PCR, running about 7 to 11 cycles, was carried out with a sample-barcoded 5' primer and a J-beta primer mix. TCRdb analysed the 5' RACE reads with MiXCR anew, one entry per CDR3 protein. Of some 560,000 distinct CDR3 sequences in the sample, about a quarter were seen once. Approximately 10 milliliters was the volume of peripheral blood drawn from each donor. This sample was shared with a second study, whose subject was T cells of mothers and their children. That report notes: Barcodes for each sample and 2-4 random nucleotides were added by the M1S primer used in the second PCR.

This receptor was identified in a boy aged 2-15 years in good health. This sequence joins TRBV2 and TRBJ1-2, with 7 nucleotides matching TRBD1. Sequencing was done on a sample of blood. The CDR3 DNA reads TGTGCCAGCAGTGACGACAGGGTAAACTATGGCTACACCTTC. Its protein is CASSDDRVNYGYTF. The whole variable domain, remainder taken from reference TRBV2 and TRBJ1-2, is EPEVTQTPSHQVTQMGQEVILRCVPISNHLYFYWYRQILGQKVEFLVSFYNNEISEKSEIFDDQFSVERPDGSNFTLKIRSTKLEDSAMYFCASSDDRVNYGYTFGSGTRLTVV.